The source of this T cell receptor beta chain is a study of blood T cell repertoires in COVID-19. Assay used: immunoSEQ multiplex PCR; TCRdb lists only in-frame clones, some missing. The sample lists around 450,000 clones, about 92% seen once, with about 0.57% in the top ten. Living in roughly 25 US areas, the participants were between roughly 18 and 90 years of age. Germline CDR1 MNHEY, CDR2 SMNVEV (reference sequence). This CDR3 is built from 17 residues. The germline V and J ends were trimmed by 1 base and 7 bases, with 20 bases remaining between them. The TCR comes from a man between 18 and 35 years old who had recovered from COVID-19. The chain uses TRBV27 and TRBJ2-1, with D perhaps matching TRBD2 (7 bases). Input material: PBMCs or T cells enriched from blood (not recorded which). The CDR3 sequence: CASSLFWGGPGGNEQFF. Here the CDR3 DNA reads TGTGCCAGCAGTTTATTTTGGGGGGGCCCAGGTGGTAATGAGCAGTTCTTC.